Included here is one T cell receptor beta chain sequence, with context. As yet, its antigen is unknown. This entry is derived from a study of T cell clones after liver transplantation. Study-level results: Donor-reactive sequences fell more than third party-reactive ones, suggesting partial deletion. Migration into the graft, not deletion, may explain lost graft donor-reactive T cells.

The CDR3 has 16 amino acids. Germline values: CDR1 MNHNS, CDR2 SASEGT. Trimming pared 2 bases from V and 4 bases from J, leaving 18 bases between. The repertoire was sequenced with immunoSEQ multiplex PCR; TCRdb's copy has only in-frame clones and lacks some. The sample records tens of thousands of clones, about two thirds being singletons. The sample here was CD4+ T cells from blood, taken at the approximately 16-month timepoint. This TCR was sampled from a human patient who received a liver transplant. Some T cells may have come from the graft donor. The chain is built from TRBV6-1 and TRBJ2-7; possible D gene TRBD2, 5 bases. This CDR3 is CASSEIVGLAVYEQYF. CDR3 DNA sequence: TGTGCCAGCAGTGAAATAGTCGGTCTAGCTGTGTACGAGCAGTACTTC.